The entry below describes one T cell receptor beta chain. A much larger clone differs by one base, so this may be a read error. TCRdb analysed the PCR reads with MiXCR anew, one entry per CDR3 protein. The top ten hold about 0.78% of the sample, which has about 630,000 distinct CDR3 sequences, about 25% seen once. V lost 5 bases to trimming and J lost 4 bases, with 14 bases between them. This CDR3 comprises 13 residues. Germline CDR1 is DFQATT and CDR2 is SNEGSKA (reference sequence). The data stem from a study of molecular identifiers for immune sequencing clone quantification. This chain links TRBV20-1 with TRBJ1-2; D call uncertain. This sequence originates from a human donor in good health. Some libraries in this study had Jurkat cell RNA spiked in. Sequenced input: naive CD8+ T cells from blood, with Jurkat cell RNA spiked in. Indicated subset: FACS-sorted CD8+CD4-CCR7+CD45RA+ naive T cells. CDR3 sequence reads: CSAGVPVSYGYTF. The CDR3 DNA sequence: TGCAGTGCTGGAGTACCCGTAAGCTATGGCTACACCTTC.